The rows below give T cell receptor beta chains drawn from one sample of a study of T cell responses to AZD1222 COVID-19 vaccine. TCRdb's copy holds only in-frame clones and misses some; the assay was immunoSEQ multiplex PCR. Among tens of thousands of clones listed, roughly 86% were seen once. The source was peripheral blood, collected on day 0 of AZD1222 vaccination. The receptors derive from an adult in good health. The CDR3 runs from the conserved cysteine through the conserved F or W. The D gene is left open where the match is weak. Clone size appears in some rows only: once, few, many, or a class for an expanded clone.

>NA|NA|TRBV19|TRBJ1-5
TGTGCCAGTACCAGATTCCGGGACGGGGGGTATCAGCCCCAGCATTTT
CASTRFRDGGYQPQHF
>NA|NA|TRBV4-1|TRBJ1-2
TGCGCCAGCAGCCAAACCTGGGCGGCGTATGGCTACACCTTC
CASSQTWAAYGYTF
>NA|NA|TRBV15|TRBJ1-2
TGTGCCACCAGCAGAGATTTGGGACTTGGTGGCTACACCTTC
CATSRDLGLGGYTF
>NA|NA|TRBV15|TRBJ1-2
TGTGCCACCAGCAGACTTTCCGCGGTAGATGGCTACACCTTC
CATSRLSAVDGYTF
>NA|NA|TRBV9|TRBJ1-1
TGTGCCAGCAGCGTAGGGGGCGTGGGTGAAGCTTTCTTT
CASSVGGVGEAFF
>TRBD2|once|TRBV3-1/TRBV3-2|TRBJ2-2
TGTGCCAGCAGCCAACCCCGGACTAGCGGGAGGTGGACCGGGGAGCTGTTTTTT
CASSQPRTSGRWTGELFF
>NA|NA|TRBV27|TRBJ1-2
TGTGCCAGCAGTATCCGCCAGGGCCCTAACTATGGCTACACCTTC
CASSIRQGPNYGYTF
>NA|NA|TRBV4-3|TRBJ1-5
TGCGCCAGCAGCCAAGTTCGTCATAGCAATCAGCCCCAGCATTTT
CASSQVRHSNQPQHF
>NA|NA|TRBV19|TRBJ1-4
TGTGCCAGTAGTCCTCCACAGGAAAAACTGTTTTTT
CASSPPQEKLFF
>TRBD2|once|TRBV29-1|TRBJ2-5
TGCAGCGTTGTTGGGCTAGCGGGATATGGGACCCAGTACTTC
CSVVGLAGYGTQYF
>NA|NA|TRBV29-1|TRBJ1-1
TGCAGCGTTGGGCAGAACACTGAAGCTTTCTTT
CSVGQNTEAFF
>TRBD1|NA|TRBV7-6|TRBJ2-1
TGTGCCAGCAGCTTAACGGGACAGGGATACAATGAGCAGTTCTTC
CASSLTGQGYNEQFF
>TRBD1|NA|TRBV19|TRBJ1-2
TGTGCCAGTAGTACACCCCTCGGACAGGGACGTGGCTACACCTTC
CASSTPLGQGRGYTF
>NA|NA|TRBV5-4|TRBJ1-2
TGTGCCAGCAGCTTGGTATCGGGGGGGGTCGGCTACACCTTC
CASSLVSGGVGYTF
>NA|NA|TRBV7-3|TRBJ2-7
TGTGCCAGCAGCTTAAGCCCATCCTACGAGCAGTACTTC
CASSLSPSYEQYF
>NA|NA|TRBV7-9|TRBJ1-4
TGTGCCAGCAGCTTAGGGGGACCGTCGCATTTAATGAAAAAACTGTTTTTT
CASSLGGPSHLMKKLFF
>TRBD2|NA|TRBV7-9|TRBJ2-7
TGTGCCAGCAGCTTCCGGCTAGCGGGAGGGCCAGACGAGCAGTACTTC
CASSFRLAGGPDEQYF
>NA|NA|TRBV4-3|TRBJ1-1
TGCGCCAGCAGCCAAGGAGCAGGGATCGGCACTGAAGCTTTCTTT
CASSQGAGIGTEAFF
>NA|NA|TRBV2|TRBJ2-7
TGTGCCAGCAAGGGGGGAGAACTCGACGAGCAGTACTTC
CASKGGELDEQYF
>TRBD1|NA|TRBV7-9|TRBJ2-1
TGTGCCAGCAGCGCCCGCGCCGGGACAGAAGACCACAATGAGCAGTTCTTC
CASSARAGTEDHNEQFF
>NA|NA|TRBV19|TRBJ2-1
TGTGCCAGTAGAATCGGGGCCTGGAGCGATGAGCAGTTCTTC
CASRIGAWSDEQFF
>TRBD1|NA|TRBV30|TRBJ1-4
TGTGCCTTAGCCCCAGGGGGGCTTAATGAAAAACTGTTTTTT
CALAPGGLNEKLFF
>TRBD1|NA|TRBV19|TRBJ2-1
TGTGCCAGTAGTATAGAGTGGACAGGGAGTACCTACAATGAGCAGTTCTTC
CASSIEWTGSTYNEQFF
>NA|NA|TRBV19|TRBJ2-2
TGTGCCATAGGGTGGGGGCCCGGGGAGCTGTTTTTT
CAIGWGPGELFF
>TRBD1|NA|TRBV6-5|TRBJ2-7
TGTGCCAGCAGCCACCGACAGGGGGGGGCCTACGAGCAGTACTTC
CASSHRQGGAYEQYF
>TRBD1|NA|TRBV18|TRBJ2-3
TGTGCCAGCACGACAGGGGCAGATACGCAGTATTTT
CASTTGADTQYF
>NA|NA|TRBV19|TRBJ1-1
TGTGCCAGCCGGAGGATAGAGAACACTGAAGCTTTCTTT
CASRRIENTEAFF
>NA|NA|TRBV21-1|TRBJ2-4
TGTGCCAGCAGCAAAGGATCCATCCAAGACAGGGCCAAAAACATTCAGTACTTC
CASSKGSIQDRAKNIQYF
>NA|NA|TRBV28|TRBJ1-5
TGTGCCAGCAACAGGGACTCTGTTCAGCCCCAGCATTTT
CASNRDSVQPQHF
>NA|NA|TRBV4-1|TRBJ2-7
TGCGCCAGCAGCCACACACGGGACGCGGCCTACGAGCAGTACTTC
CASSHTRDAAYEQYF
>TRBD1|few|TRBV7-3|TRBJ2-5
TGTGCCAGCAGCCCACAGGGGGTAGAGACCCAGTACTTC
CASSPQGVETQYF
>NA|few|TRBV20-1|TRBJ1-1
TGCAGTGCTAGTTACCTAAGGGACACTGAAGCTTTCTTT
CSASYLRDTEAFF
>NA|NA|TRBV7-3|TRBJ2-2
TGTGCCAGCAGCTTAACCCCTATCGGGGAGCTGTTTTTT
CASSLTPIGELFF
>TRBD1|NA|TRBV7-2|TRBJ1-2
TGTGCCAGCAGGGTCGGGACAGCCTATGGCTACACCTTC
CASRVGTAYGYTF
>TRBD2|NA|TRBV6-4|TRBJ2-3
TGTGCCAGCAGTGATGGTACTAGCGGGGATACGCAGTATTTT
CASSDGTSGDTQYF
>TRBD1|NA|TRBV28|TRBJ1-1
TGTGCCAGCAGTTTGAGGGACAGGGGGTCTGGGGCTTTCTTT
CASSLRDRGSGAFF
>TRBD1|NA|TRBV7-2|TRBJ1-1
TGTGCCAGCAGCTTAGCGGGACAGGGTCGATCCGCTTTCTTT
CASSLAGQGRSAFF
>NA|NA|TRBV7-2|TRBJ1-3
TGTGCCAGCAGCTTAGCCCCCGAGATGATGTCTGGAAACACCATATATTTT
CASSLAPEMMSGNTIYF
>TRBD2|NA|TRBV9|TRBJ2-2
TGTGCCAGCAGCGTAGGCAAGCGGGAGAGAACCGGGGAGCTGTTTTTT
CASSVGKRERTGELFF
>TRBD1|NA|TRBV28|TRBJ2-1
TGTGCCAGCAGTTCCCGGGACAGGCGAAAACACAATGAGCAGTTCTTC
CASSSRDRRKHNEQFF
>NA|NA|TRBV9|TRBJ1-3
TGTGCCAGCAGCGGACAGGGAAACACCATATATTTT
CASSGQGNTIYF
>NA|NA|TRBV7-9|TRBJ2-3
TGTGCCAGCAGCTTCCCGGGGTTAGCTACGCAGTATTTT
CASSFPGLATQYF
>NA|NA|TRBV30|TRBJ1-6
TGTGCCTGCACCGGGACCACAAATTCACCCCTCCACTTT
CACTGTTNSPLHF
>NA|NA|TRBV5-5|TRBJ1-1
TGTGCCAGCAGCTTGGGAGGGGTATCGCTGAACACTGAAGCTTTCTTT
CASSLGGVSLNTEAFF
>TRBD1|NA|TRBV28|TRBJ1-4
TGTGCCAGCAGTTCGTCCGGGACAGGGAATGAAAAACTGTTTTTT
CASSSSGTGNEKLFF
>TRBD2|NA|TRBV6-1|TRBJ2-1
TGTGCCAGCAGTGAAAGGACTAGCAACAATGAGCAGTTCTTC
CASSERTSNNEQFF
>NA|NA|TRBV30|TRBJ2-5
TGTGCCTGGAGTCCCCCGGGCCCAGGGGAGACCCAGTACTTC
CAWSPPGPGETQYF
>NA|NA|TRBV2|TRBJ1-6
TGTGCCAGCAGTGGACAGCCGGTAGATAATTCACCCCTCCACTTT
CASSGQPVDNSPLHF
>TRBD2|NA|TRBV4-1|TRBJ2-1
TGCGCCAGCAGCCAATCAGCGGGAGTGGGCAATGAGCAGTTCTTC
CASSQSAGVGNEQFF
>NA|NA|TRBV5-8|TRBJ2-1
TGTGCCAGCAGCTTGAAGGAGCAGTTCTTC
CASSLKEQFF
>TRBD2|NA|TRBV30|TRBJ2-7
TGTGCCTGGAGTGGGACTAGTAGTTTGGACGAGCAGTACTTC
CAWSGTSSLDEQYF
>NA|NA|TRBV7-9|TRBJ2-7
TGTGCCAGCAGCCCCGCCGGGACCCCCTTTAGAGAGCAGTACTTC
CASSPAGTPFREQYF
>TRBD1|NA|TRBV5-8|TRBJ1-5
TGTGCCAGCAGCAAATTAGGACAGGCGGGGACTCAGCCCCAGCATTTT
CASSKLGQAGTQPQHF
>NA|NA|TRBV6-5|TRBJ2-7
TGTGCCAGCTCCGGAGCAGGCAAGCAGTACTTC
CASSGAGKQYF
>TRBD1|NA|TRBV4-1|TRBJ2-7
TGCGCCAGCCGTTTACAGGGGAACTCCTACGAGCAGTACTTC
CASRLQGNSYEQYF